The present T cell receptor (beta chain) was sequenced within a study of T-cell reconstitution after alpha-beta-depleted transplantation in children. General study points: Recipient T cells and thymic progenitors that survived gave rise to the high TCRbeta diversity observed at day 60 in some patients. The main origin of T-cell counts and diversity one year after transplant was newly produced T cells. Reported findings indicate that, about two months after transplant, alpha-beta T cells came from several hundred expanded clones, which were derived from non-depleted graft cells.

The CDR3 is made up of 15 amino acids. Germline V CDR1 and CDR2: SGHRS, YFSETQ. V was pared by 4 bases and J by 1 base, with 4 bases of the junction left unmatched. During its preparation, the TCRbeta library received unique molecular identifiers. MiXCR, applied by TCRdb to the PCR reads, yields one record per CDR3 protein. The sample has about 110,000 distinct CDR3 sequences, 10% seen once; the top ten hold 34%. In this sample, this clonotype turned up many times. The antigen is not known. Here the sequenced sample was PBMCs, taken before TCRalphabeta/CD19-depleted stem cell transplant. This TCR was sampled from a boy younger than 10 with acute lymphoblastic leukemia, due to receive a stem cell transplant. The V call is TRBV5-1, the J call TRBJ2-1, with 8 bases lining up with TRBD1. For the CDR3, the DNA is TGCGCCAGCAGCCAGAGACAGGGGTCCTACAATGAGCAGTTCTTC. It codes for CASSQRQGSYNEQFF.